This entry lists 6 T cell receptor beta chains sequenced from one sample in a study of T cell responses to AZD1222 COVID-19 vaccine. Profiling relied on immunoSEQ multiplex PCR, and the TCRdb table lists in-frame clones only, not all of them. The sample has 140,000 to 150,000 clones; 85% to 90% are singletons. The sample here was peripheral blood, taken on day 0 of AZD1222 vaccination. Source of these receptors: an adult in good health.

The chain carries TRBV6-5 and TRBJ1-2, with TRBD1 identical over 7 bases. CDR1 is MNHEY and CDR2 is SVGAGI in the germline V gene. The CDR3 runs to 15 residues. V lost 8 bases, J lost 5 bases, and 14 bases stayed unmatched. The CDR3 protein is CASGNNTGVLYGYTF. CDR3 nucleotide sequence: TGTGCCAGCGGGAATAACACAGGGGTGCTGTATGGCTACACCTTC.

The chain links TRBV19 to TRBJ1-2; D remains unclear. Trimming removed 10 bases at V and 0 bases at J, with 12 bases between. CDR1 is LNHDA and CDR2 is SQIVND in the germline V gene (reference sequence). This CDR3 region has 13 residues. As DNA, the CDR3 is TGTGCCACCCTATCAAGGGCTAACTATGGCTACACCTTC. Translated, it gives CATLSRANYGYTF.

The chain joins TRBV7-9 to TRBJ2-3; a possible D gene is TRBD2 (6 bases). The CDR3 totals 15 residues. The germline V gene has CDR1 SEHNR and CDR2 FQNEAQ (reference sequence). V was shortened by 1 base and J by 0 bases, with 8 bases between the two germline ends. CDR3 DNA: TGTGCCAGCAGCTTAGGACTAGGTAGCACAGATACGCAGTATTTT. Its translation is CASSLGLGSTDTQYF. Together with reference TRBV7-9 and TRBJ2-3, the CDR3 gives the full variable domain: DTGVSQNPRHKITKRGQNVTFRCDPISEHNRLYWYRQTLGQGPEFLTYFQNEAQLEKSRLLSDRFSAERPKGSFSTLEIQRTEQGDSAMYLCASSLGLGSTDTQYFGPGTRLTVL.

The V call is TRBV29-1, the J call TRBJ1-2; D is uncertain. The CDR3 has 11 residues. Germline CDR1 and CDR2: SQVTM and ANQGSEA. Trimming stripped 5 bases from V and 2 bases from J, with 6 bases between. DNA for the CDR3: TGCAGCGTTCCCGGGAACTATGGCTACACCTTC. As protein: CSVPGNYGYTF. The variable domain in full, with the rest retrieved from reference TRBV29-1 and TRBJ1-2, is SAVISQKPSRDICQRGTSLTIQCQVDSQVTMMFWYRQQPGQSLTLIATANQGSEATYESGFVIDKFPISRPNLTFSTLTVSNMSPEDSSIYLCSVPGNYGYTFGSGTRLTVV.

This clone was seen only once. V and J are TRBV27 and TRBJ1-2; D is undetermined. The CDR3 is made up of 14 amino acids. Per germline, CDR1 MNHEY and CDR2 SMNVEV (reference sequence). V was clipped by 8 bases and J by 5 bases, with 18 bases between them. The DNA of the CDR3 is TGTGCCAGCCGCCAAGCCGGGGTCGGGTATGGCTACACCTTC. Translation: CASRQAGVGYGYTF.

The sample holds one count of this clone. The chain links TRBV27 to TRBJ2-7, with 9 positions matching TRBD1. Germline CDR1 is MNHEY and CDR2 is SMNVEV (reference sequence). The CDR3 spans 14 residues. Trimming took 6 bases from V and 3 from J; bases not matched to a gene: 6. This chain's CDR3 is CASRGRDRVYEQYF. As DNA, the CDR3 is TGTGCCAGCAGGGGTCGGGACAGGGTCTACGAGCAGTACTTC.